This TCR beta chain was sequenced during a study of T cell responses to AZD1222 COVID-19 vaccine. General study results and limits: Two AZD1222 administrations were followed by greater Spike-specific TCR breadth and depth.

The V and J ends lost 4 bases and 1 base respectively, with 7 bases between them. This CDR3 comprises 12 residues. CDR1 and CDR2 from the germline V gene are SQVTM and ANQGSEA. Sequencing used immunoSEQ multiplex PCR; TCRdb keeps in-frame clones, though not all of them. The top ten hold 1% of the sample, which has about 200,000 clones, 90% to 95% seen once. With regard to this clone: Its cognate antigen is unknown.

The sequencing used peripheral blood, collected on day 0 of MenACWY control vaccination. The rearrangement uses TRBV29-1 and TRBJ2-5, with D uncertain. This clonotype was obtained from an adult in good health. The CDR3 reads CSVVWGQETQYF. In DNA form, the CDR3 reads TGCAGCGTTGTTTGGGGCCAAGAGACCCAGTACTTC.